Below are 2 T cell receptor beta chains sequenced from a single sample in a study of T-cell reconstitution after alpha-beta-depleted transplantation in children. Preparation of the TCRbeta library involved a method that used unique molecular identifiers. TCRdb passed the PCR reads through MiXCR, listing each CDR3 protein once. This sample has roughly 300,000 distinct CDR3 sequences, with 9.5% to 13% found just once. This specimen was peripheral blood, taken 180 days after TCRalphabeta/CD19-depleted stem cell transplant. These receptors were taken from a male patient between 2 and 10 years old who had a stem cell transplant for chronic granulomatous disease, so the T cells may come from the graft donor.

This clonotype was seen at least ten times. The chain is built from TRBV12-3 or TRBV12-4 and TRBJ2-1; D call uncertain. The V end lost 3 bases, the J end lost 8 bases, and 20 bases lay between the germline ends. The CDR3 consists of 16 residues. The DNA for the CDR3 is TGTGCCAGCAGTTTTTTTGGGTTGACTGATGACCATGAGCAGTTCTTC. Translating it yields CASSFFGLTDDHEQFF.

This clonotype was detected a few times. The V and J genes are TRBV20-1 and TRBJ2-2; 7 positions match TRBD2. V was pared by 3 bases and J by 5 bases, with 9 bases of the junction left unmatched. This CDR3 comprises 15 residues. Per the germline V gene, CDR1 is DFQATT and CDR2 is SNEGSKA (reference sequence). This CDR3 is CSASRLAVRTGELFF. In nucleotides, the CDR3 is TGCAGTGCTAGCAGGCTAGCGGTGAGGACCGGGGAGCTGTTTTTT.